The 29 T cell receptor beta chains reported below all come from one sample, sequenced in a study of PD-1 blockade in classical Hodgkin lymphoma. Regarding time point: newly diagnosed, previously untreated cHL patient sample. Negative selection with magnetic separation was used to purify CD4+ T cells from thawed PBMCs. Data came from immunoSEQ multiplex PCR; TCRdb stores just in-frame clones and leaves some out. The sample carries about 21,000 clones, approximately 80% recorded once. The sequenced sample was CD4+ T cells from blood. Receptor source: a human donor with classical Hodgkin lymphoma.

The rearrangement uses TRBV19 and TRBJ1-3; TRBD1 matches at 8 bases. This CDR3 region has 17 residues. Losses at the gene ends were 5 bases for V and 0 bases for J; bases not matched to a gene: 9. Germline assignment: CDR1 LNHDA and CDR2 SQIVND (reference sequence). CDR3 in DNA: TGTGCCAGTAGTGGCGGACAGGGTGCTCTCTCTGGAAACACCATATATTTT. This translates into CASSGGQGALSGNTIYF.

The chain links TRBV4-1 to TRBJ2-1; no clear D gene. The CDR3 is 13 amino acids. Germline CDR1 reads MGHRA; CDR2 reads YSYEKL. The germline V and J ends were trimmed by 0 bases and 2 bases, with 2 bases remaining between them. CDR3 nucleotide sequence: TGCGCCAGCAGCCAAGATCCCTACAATGAGCAGTTCTTC. Amino acids: CASSQDPYNEQFF.

The chain carries TRBV28 and TRBJ1-4; D is unresolved. Trimming removed 2 bases from V and 12 bases from J, with 13 bases in between. The CDR3 covers 13 residues. CDR1 and CDR2 (germline): MDHEN, SYDVKM. The CDR3 loop reads CASSLGVEVELFF. CDR3 DNA sequence: TGTGCCAGCAGTTTAGGGGTGGAGGTGGAACTGTTTTTT.

There are a few counts of this clone. This chain uses TRBV28 with TRBJ1-2, with D unresolved. This CDR3 has 14 residues. V gave up 6 bases and J gave up 4 bases, with 15 bases separating them. Germline V gene sequence: CDR1 MDHEN, CDR2 SYDVKM. CDR3 residues: CASSRSLRSYGYTF. The CDR3 DNA reads TGTGCCAGCAGCCGATCGTTGCGGTCCTATGGCTACACCTTC.

The V call is TRBV19, the J call TRBJ1-5, with 7 bases matching TRBD1. Germline trimming cut 6 bases from V and 8 bases from J; bases unmatched to any gene: 10. Germline V CDR1 and CDR2: LNHDA, SQIVND (reference sequence). The CDR3 extends over 14 amino acids. In nucleotides, the CDR3 is TGTGCCAGTAGCGAGACGACAGGGCGGGAGCCCCAGCATTTT. The encoded protein is CASSETTGREPQHF.

The gene calls are TRBV19 and TRBJ2-5; 11 bases are a match to TRBD2. This CDR3 is 16 amino acids long. The trim removed 0 bases at V and 2 bases at J, leaving 2 bases unmatched. The germline gives CDR1 LNHDA, CDR2 SQIVND (reference sequence). This CDR3 reads CASSIEGLAAQETQYF. CDR3 nucleotide sequence: TGTGCCAGTAGTATAGAGGGACTAGCGGCACAAGAGACCCAGTACTTC.

This chain uses TRBV5-1 with TRBJ2-3; D may be TRBD1 (6 bases). Germline values: CDR1 SGHRS, CDR2 YFSETQ. The CDR3 is made up of 15 amino acids. V shed 7 bases and J shed 0 bases, with 15 bases lying between them. This CDR3 is CASAIGTISTDTQYF. In nucleotides, the CDR3 is TGCGCCAGCGCCATCGGGACAATTAGCACAGATACGCAGTATTTT.

The rearrangement links TRBV2 to TRBJ2-7; 7 bases agree with TRBD2. V dropped 6 bases and J dropped 12; count of bases not matched to a gene: 5. The germline V gene has CDR1 SNHLY and CDR2 FYNNEI. The CDR3 loop spans 10 amino acids. The DNA of the CDR3 is TGTGCCAGCAGAAGCGGGGTCCTGTACTTC. Its translation: CASRSGVLYF.

The chain uses TRBV7-2 and TRBJ2-2; 7 positions match TRBD1. This CDR3 comprises 16 residues. J gave up 5 bases and V 5 bases, and 11 bases lay outside the gene matches. From germline, CDR1 is SGHTA and CDR2 FQGNSA. The CDR3 DNA follows: TGTGCCAGCAGCCCCCGACAGGGTCCCCTAACCGGGGAGCTGTTTTTT. Protein sequence: CASSPRQGPLTGELFF.

V and J are TRBV9 and TRBJ2-4, with 8 nucleotides matching TRBD2. The CDR3 sequence is 13 residues long. Germline V lookup: CDR1 SGDLS, CDR2 YYNGEE. The V segment lost 4 bases and the J segment 6 bases; nucleotides outside the gene matches: 3. CDR3 nucleotides: TGTGCCAGCAGCCCCGGGGGGGGAAACATTCAGTACTTC. This translates into CASSPGGGNIQYF.

This chain joins TRBV11-2 and TRBJ1-1; 8 bases agree with TRBD1. The CDR3 is 15 amino acids. Trimming cost V 5 bases and J 1 base; bases outside gene matches: 6. Germline V gives CDR1 SGHAT, CDR2 FQNNGV. CDR3 in DNA: TGTGCCAGCAGCCTCCCAGGGACAGGGAACACTGAAGCTTTCTTT. It encodes CASSLPGTGNTEAFF.

V usage is TRBV4-1 and J usage is TRBJ2-1, with D unclear. The germline V and J ends were trimmed by 1 base and 9 bases, with 10 bases remaining between them. This CDR3 comprises 13 residues. Germline CDR1 and CDR2: MGHRA and YSYEKL. The CDR3 spells CASSQVAVGEQFF. The CDR3 coding sequence is TGCGCCAGCAGCCAAGTCGCAGTTGGTGAGCAGTTCTTC.

The rearrangement joins TRBV28 to TRBJ2-7; 11 nucleotides align to TRBD2. The germline gives CDR1 MDHEN, CDR2 SYDVKM. The CDR3 covers 15 residues. V gave up 7 bases and J gave up 0 bases; unmatched junction bases: 5. The CDR3 sequence: CASKVSGRVSYEQYF. DNA of the CDR3: TGTGCCAGCAAGGTTAGCGGGAGGGTCTCCTACGAGCAGTACTTC.

This sequence joins TRBV25-1 and TRBJ2-1; TRBD2 agrees at 8 bases. CDR3 length equals 15 residues. Germline CDR1 and CDR2: MGHDK and SYGVNS. The trim removed 2 bases at V and 5 bases at J, leaving 5 bases unmatched. The CDR3 bases are TGTGCCAGCAGTGAAGTCGGGAGGGCCCACAATGAGCAGTTCTTC. Protein product: CASSEVGRAHNEQFF.

This clone has just one count. The V gene is TRBV5-6, the J gene TRBJ2-7; 7 bases fit TRBD2. Unmatched junction bases numbered 7, after V lost 4 bases and J lost 6 bases. Germline CDR1 reads SGHDT; CDR2 reads YYEEEE. The CDR3 runs to 13 residues. CDR3 loop: CASSGGLVGEQYF. The CDR3 region has the DNA TGTGCCAGCAGCGGCGGACTAGTCGGCGAGCAGTACTTC.

The table lists this clone with a few counts. J is TRBJ1-2 and V is TRBV25-1; D is unresolved. Trimming shortened V by 0 bases and J by 5 bases, and 7 bases separated the two germline ends. This CDR3 region has 13 residues. Germline V gene lookup returns CDR1 MGHDK and CDR2 SYGVNS. The CDR3 coding sequence is TGTGCCAGCAGTGAATATATTCGTTATGGCTACACCTTC. Translating gives CASSEYIRYGYTF.

Remarks on this clone: Different DNA sequences within this sample yield the same CDR3. This chain uses TRBV9 with TRBJ2-2; no firm D call. This CDR3 has 12 amino acids. Germline assignment: CDR1 SGDLS and CDR2 YYNGEE. Deletions cut 0 bases from V and 7 bases from J, with 4 bases between. DNA of the CDR3: TGTGCCAGCAGCGTAGACTACGGGGAGCTGTTTTTT. Translating gives CASSVDYGELFF.

The V call is TRBV12-5, the J call TRBJ1-4; D is uncertain. V was pared by 2 bases and J by 0 bases, with 13 bases between. This CDR3 has 17 residues. The germline CDR1 and CDR2 sequences are LGHNT and FRNRAP. The CDR3 is CASGLSSPESTNEKLFF. CDR3 in DNA: TGTGCTAGTGGTTTGAGCAGCCCCGAATCAACTAATGAAAAACTGTTTTTT.

This chain connects TRBV28 to TRBJ2-6, with 10 bases matching TRBD1. Looked up from germline, CDR1 is MDHEN and CDR2 is SYDVKM. The CDR3 runs 18 residues. V lost 6 bases, J lost 4 bases, and 12 bases stayed unmatched. CDR3 amino acids: CASRPWTGGIAGANVLTF. In nucleotides, the CDR3 is TGTGCCAGCAGGCCATGGACAGGGGGAATCGCCGGGGCCAACGTCCTGACTTTC.

The chain is built from TRBV7-2 and TRBJ2-1, with unresolved D. V was cut by 5 bases and J by 6 bases, with 17 bases left in between. Germline V gene lookup returns CDR1 SGHTA and CDR2 FQGNSA. CDR3 length equals 15 residues. This chain's CDR3 is CASSPRWRKGNEQFF. The CDR3 DNA reads TGTGCCAGCAGCCCCCGTTGGCGGAAAGGCAATGAGCAGTTCTTC.

This clone has more than one count but fewer than ten. The chain joins TRBV2 to TRBJ2-7, with 9 bases lining up with TRBD2. Germline values: CDR1 SNHLY, CDR2 FYNNEI. The CDR3 has 14 residues. The trim removed 7 bases at V and 5 bases at J, leaving 9 bases unmatched. The CDR3 nucleotides read TGTGCCAGCATGTTTCTAGCGGGAACGGACGAGCAGTACTTC. Translation gives CASMFLAGTDEQYF. Complete variable domain (other parts from reference TRBV2 and TRBJ2-7): EPEVTQTPSHQVTQMGQEVILRCVPISNHLYFYWYRQILGQKVEFLVSFYNNEISEKSEIFDDQFSVERPDGSNFTLKIRSTKLEDSAMYFCASMFLAGTDEQYFGPGTRLTVT.

The chain is built from TRBV19 and TRBJ2-1; no clear D gene. CDR3 length: 15 amino acids. Trimming cost V 7 bases and J 5 bases, with 18 bases left between them. Per the germline V gene, CDR1 is LNHDA and CDR2 is SQIVND (reference sequence). CDR3 sequence: CASTLGWTHNNEQFF. The DNA of the CDR3 is TGTGCCAGTACCCTGGGTTGGACCCATAACAATGAGCAGTTCTTC. The full variable domain, with the rest looked up from reference TRBV19 and TRBJ2-1, is DGGITQSPKYLFRKEGQNVTLSCEQNLNHDAMYWYRQDPGQGLRLIYYSQIVNDFQKGDIAEGYSVSREKKESFPLTVTSAQKNPTAFYLCASTLGWTHNNEQFFGPGTRLTVL.

This chain connects TRBV7-3 to TRBJ2-3, with 11 nucleotides matching TRBD1. V trimming: 0 bases; J trimming: 3 bases; junction bases outside the gene matches: 5. This CDR3 is 17 amino acids long. Germline values: CDR1 SGHTA, CDR2 FQGTGA. Here the CDR3 reads CASSLTGTGGWTDTQYF. In DNA form, the CDR3 reads TGTGCCAGCAGCTTAACAGGGACAGGGGGATGGACAGATACGCAGTATTTT.

This chain uses TRBV27 with TRBJ2-1, with TRBD1 identical over 8 bases. The CDR3 contains 15 residues. Germline V gene sequence: CDR1 MNHEY, CDR2 SMNVEV (reference sequence). With V trimmed by 4 bases and J by 4 bases, 6 bases remained unmatched. CDR3 in amino acids: CASSSRQGLYNEQFF. CDR3 nucleotide sequence: TGTGCCAGCAGTTCCCGACAGGGGCTATACAATGAGCAGTTCTTC.

The V gene is TRBV29-1, the J gene TRBJ1-5, with D uncertain. CDR1 is SQVTM, CDR2 ANQGSEA, per germline. The CDR3 sequence is 15 residues long. V was trimmed by 7 bases and J by 2 bases, leaving 18 bases between them. CDR3 in amino acids: CSASDGLLGNQPQHF. The DNA for the CDR3 is TGCAGCGCCTCCGACGGTCTTCTGGGCAATCAGCCCCAGCATTTT.

The gene calls are TRBV6-1 and TRBJ2-2, with unresolved D. V lost 2 bases to trimming and J lost 6 bases, with 10 bases between them. This CDR3 comprises 14 residues. Germline assignment: CDR1 MNHNS and CDR2 SASEGT. Here the CDR3 reads CASSELIMAGELFF. The CDR3 DNA is TGTGCCAGCAGTGAATTAATAATGGCCGGGGAGCTGTTTTTT.

The chain is built from TRBV6-5 and TRBJ2-7; 8 bases line up with TRBD2. The CDR3 is 14 amino acids. Germline assignment: CDR1 MNHEY and CDR2 SVGAGI. V lost 6 bases to trimming and J lost 3 bases; unmatched junction nucleotides: 7. As DNA, the CDR3 is TGTGCCAGCAGCCCGGGGGGGCCACTCTACGAGCAGTACTTC. This gives the protein CASSPGGPLYEQYF.

CDR3 in DNA: TGCGCCAGCAGCTTGGTAGGGACAGGGGGGGAAAAACTGTTTTTT. Protein: CASSLVGTGGEKLFF. V gene TRBV5-1 combines with J gene TRBJ1-4, with 11 bases fitting TRBD1. V was clipped by 0 bases and J by 8 bases; unmatched bases: 3. Per the germline V gene, CDR1 is SGHRS and CDR2 is YFSETQ. CDR3 size: 15 residues. The full variable domain, rest sourced from reference TRBV5-1 and TRBJ1-4, is KAGVTQTPRYLIKTRGQQVTLSCSPISGHRSVSWYQQTPGQGLQFLFEYFSETQRNKGNFPGRFSGRQFSNSRSEMNVSTLELGDSALYLCASSLVGTGGEKLFFGSGTQLSVL.

This clone was seen only a few times. The CDR3 region has the DNA TGTGCCAGCAGTCCGGCTGGACAGCCCTACGAGCAGTACTTC. Its protein is CASSPAGQPYEQYF. V is TRBV6-6 and J is TRBJ2-7; TRBD1 might be the D (6 bases). The germline V gene has CDR1 MNHNY and CDR2 SVGAGI (reference sequence). This CDR3 spans 14 amino acids. The V end lost 5 bases, the J end lost 2 bases, and 13 bases lay between the germline ends.